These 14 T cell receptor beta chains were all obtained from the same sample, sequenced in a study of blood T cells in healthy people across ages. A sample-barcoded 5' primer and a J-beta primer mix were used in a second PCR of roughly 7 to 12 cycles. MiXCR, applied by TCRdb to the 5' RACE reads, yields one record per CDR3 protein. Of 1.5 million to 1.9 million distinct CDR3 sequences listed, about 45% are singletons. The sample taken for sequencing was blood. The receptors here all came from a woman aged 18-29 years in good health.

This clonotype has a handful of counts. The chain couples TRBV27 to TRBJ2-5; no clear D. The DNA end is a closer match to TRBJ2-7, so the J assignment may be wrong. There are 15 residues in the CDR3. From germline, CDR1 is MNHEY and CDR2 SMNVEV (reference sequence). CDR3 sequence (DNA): TGTGCCAGCAGTTTATCCCCCTGGGGAACCTACGAGCAGTACTTC. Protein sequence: CASSLSPWGTYEQYF.

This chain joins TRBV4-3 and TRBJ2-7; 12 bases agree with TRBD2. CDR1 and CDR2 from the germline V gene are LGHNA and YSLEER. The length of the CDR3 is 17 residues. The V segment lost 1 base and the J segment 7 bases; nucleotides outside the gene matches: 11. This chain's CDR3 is CASSQGSGTSGLNEQYF. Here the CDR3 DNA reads TGCGCCAGCAGCCAAGGTTCCGGGACTAGCGGGTTGAATGAGCAGTACTTC.

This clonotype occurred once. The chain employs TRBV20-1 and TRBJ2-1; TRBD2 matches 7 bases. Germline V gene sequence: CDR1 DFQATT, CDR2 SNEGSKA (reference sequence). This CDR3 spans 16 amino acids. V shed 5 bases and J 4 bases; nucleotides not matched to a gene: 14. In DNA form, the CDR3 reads TGCAGTGCTGGTGGCTTTGGGGGGAGGGATTACAATGAGCAGTTCTTC. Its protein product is CSAGGFGGRDYNEQFF.

CDR3 amino acids: CASSLNRARANNEQYF. The CDR3 DNA follows: TGTGCCAGCAGTTTAAACAGGGCCCGGGCTAACAATGAGCAGTACTTC. The chain combines TRBV12-3 or TRBV12-4 with TRBJ2-7, with D maybe TRBD1 (6 bases). This CDR3 has 16 amino acids. Trimming removed 2 bases from V and 7 bases from J, with 21 bases in between.

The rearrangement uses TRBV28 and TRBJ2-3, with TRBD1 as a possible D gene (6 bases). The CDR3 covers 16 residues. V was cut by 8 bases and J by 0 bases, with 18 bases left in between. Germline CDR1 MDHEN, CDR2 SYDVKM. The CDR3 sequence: CASETGSAWSTDTQYF. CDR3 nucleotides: TGTGCCAGCGAGACAGGATCAGCATGGAGCACAGATACGCAGTATTTT.

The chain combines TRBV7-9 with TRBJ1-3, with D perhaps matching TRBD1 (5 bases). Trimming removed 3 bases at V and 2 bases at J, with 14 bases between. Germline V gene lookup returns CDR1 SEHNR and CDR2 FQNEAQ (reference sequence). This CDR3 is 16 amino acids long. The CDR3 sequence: CASSFRLTRAGNTIYF. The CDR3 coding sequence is TGTGCCAGCAGCTTCCGCTTGACCAGGGCTGGAAACACCATATATTTT.

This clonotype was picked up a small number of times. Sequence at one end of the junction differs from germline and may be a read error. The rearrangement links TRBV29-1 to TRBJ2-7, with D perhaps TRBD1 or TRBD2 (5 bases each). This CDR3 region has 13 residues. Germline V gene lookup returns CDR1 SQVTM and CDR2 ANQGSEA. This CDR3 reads CSPPEGPSCEQYF. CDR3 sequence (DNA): TGCAGCCCCCCCGAGGGGCCCTCCTGCGAGCAGTACTTC.

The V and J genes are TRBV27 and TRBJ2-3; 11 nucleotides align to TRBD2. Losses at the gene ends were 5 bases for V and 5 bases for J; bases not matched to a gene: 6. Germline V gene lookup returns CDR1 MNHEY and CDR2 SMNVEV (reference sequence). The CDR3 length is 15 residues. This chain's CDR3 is CASSLTSGNLDTQYF. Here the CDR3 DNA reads TGTGCCAGCAGTCTGACTAGCGGGAATTTAGATACGCAGTATTTT.

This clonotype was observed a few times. In nucleotides, the CDR3 is TGCAGCGTTGAAGTGGGGACTAGCGGGACATACGAGCAGTTCTTC. Its protein is CSVEVGTSGTYEQFF. J is TRBJ2-1 and V is TRBV29-1; 13 bases fit TRBD2. The CDR3 totals 15 residues. Germline CDR1 and CDR2: SQVTM and ANQGSEA. V gave up 1 base and J gave up 10 bases; unmatched junction bases: 7.

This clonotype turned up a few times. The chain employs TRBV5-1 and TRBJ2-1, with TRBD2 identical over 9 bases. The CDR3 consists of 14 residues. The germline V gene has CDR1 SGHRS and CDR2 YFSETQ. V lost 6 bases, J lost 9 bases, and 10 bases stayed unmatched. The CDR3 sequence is CASTGGLAGTEQFF. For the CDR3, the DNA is TGCGCCAGCACCGGGGGGCTAGCGGGAACTGAGCAGTTCTTC.

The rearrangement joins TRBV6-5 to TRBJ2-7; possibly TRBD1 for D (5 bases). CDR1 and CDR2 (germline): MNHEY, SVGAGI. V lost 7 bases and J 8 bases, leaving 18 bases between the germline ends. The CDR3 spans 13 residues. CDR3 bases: TGTGCCAGCAAGGGGCCTTCTAATCACCAGCAGTACTTC. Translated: CASKGPSNHQQYF.

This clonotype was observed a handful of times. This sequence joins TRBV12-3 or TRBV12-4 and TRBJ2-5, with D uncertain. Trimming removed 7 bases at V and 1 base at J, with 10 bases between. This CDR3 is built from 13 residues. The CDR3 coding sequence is TGTGCCAGCACCAGACACCTCCAAGAGACCCAGTACTTC. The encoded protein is CASTRHLQETQYF.

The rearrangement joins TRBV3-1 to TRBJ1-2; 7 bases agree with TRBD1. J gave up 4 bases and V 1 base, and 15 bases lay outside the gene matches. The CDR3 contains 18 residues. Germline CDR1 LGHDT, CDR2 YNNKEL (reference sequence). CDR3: CASSQGAGTVLVTYGYTF. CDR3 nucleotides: TGTGCCAGCAGCCAAGGGGCCGGGACAGTTTTAGTAACCTATGGCTACACCTTC.

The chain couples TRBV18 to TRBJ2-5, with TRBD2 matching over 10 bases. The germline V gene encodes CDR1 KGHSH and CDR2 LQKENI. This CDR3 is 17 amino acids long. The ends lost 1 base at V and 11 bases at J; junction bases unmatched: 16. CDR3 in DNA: TGTGCCAGCTCACCACTGGCTAGCGGGAGACTATACAATGAGCAGTACTTC. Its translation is CASSPLASGRLYNEQYF.